The text below deals with one T cell receptor beta chain. The data are from a study of blood T cell repertoires in COVID-19. On the study more broadly: PBMCs, B-cell-depleted T cells, or T cells provided the cDNA or gDNA that made up the material.

The method was immunoSEQ multiplex PCR; TCRdb's version includes in-frame clones alone and lacks a portion of them. Here the sample spans approximately 160,000 clones, around 83% being singletons. Per germline, CDR1 SGDLS and CDR2 YYNGEE. The CDR3 consists of 15 residues. V lost 4 bases, J lost 5 bases, and 6 bases stayed unmatched. The rearrangement uses TRBV9 and TRBJ2-1; 10 bases line up with TRBD2. The TCR sequence derives from a man in his sixties or seventies who had recovered from COVID-19. The specimen was peripheral blood. The CDR3 protein is CASSSRTSGHNEQFF. The CDR3, as DNA: TGTGCCAGCAGCTCGCGGACTAGCGGCCACAATGAGCAGTTCTTC.